This TCR beta chain was profiled in a study of cytomegalovirus exposure and HLA in healthy donors. V trimming: 4 bases; J trimming: 3 bases; junction bases outside the gene matches: 9. The CDR3 extends over 16 amino acids. Germline V gene data show CDR1 as ENHRY and CDR2 as SYGVKD. Amplification used 60 Vbeta primers and 13 Jbeta primers. TCRdb keeps only in-frame clones here, not all; method: immunoSEQ multiplex PCR. The table includes 120,000 to 150,000 clones, roughly 70% detected once. This clone was detected a few times. The TCR comes from a man between 60 and 70 years old in good health and CMV-seronegative. The J gene is TRBJ2-3, the V gene TRBV10-3; 8 nucleotides line up with TRBD1. Sequencing was performed on PBMCs. CDR3 in DNA: TGTGCCATCAGTGCTGACAGGGGTGAGGGTACAGATACGCAGTATTTT. Its protein is CAISADRGEGTDTQYF.